Listed below are T cell receptor beta chains from one sample, sequenced in a study of technical replicates of blood from a few donors. Sequenced by immunoSEQ multiplex PCR; TCRdb stores in-frame clones only, minus some. Among approximately 81,000 clones listed, roughly 95% were seen once. The sequencing input was T cells isolated from PBMCs. The receptors derive from a human donor in good health. The CDR3 runs from the conserved cysteine through the conserved F or W. The order of the fields is clone size, J gene, V gene, D gene, CDR3 protein, CDR3 DNA. D genes are given only for firm matches. A row's size may be missing; if present it is once, few, many or a size class.

abundance: NA; j_gene: TRBJ2-7; v_gene: TRBV21-1; d_gene: NA; CDR3aa: CPPAEGGYYEQYF; CDR3nt: TGTCCACCAGCCGAAGGCGGGTATTACGAGCAGTACTTC
abundance: NA; j_gene: TRBJ2-5; v_gene: TRBV9; d_gene: TRBD1; CDR3aa: CASSAIRDSEETQYF; CDR3nt: TGTGCCAGCAGCGCTATTCGGGACAGCGAAGAGACCCAGTACTTC
abundance: NA; j_gene: TRBJ1-4; v_gene: TRBV27; d_gene: NA; CDR3aa: CASSFSGVGEKLFF; CDR3nt: TGTGCCAGCAGTTTTTCAGGGGTCGGGGAAAAACTGTTTTTT
abundance: few; j_gene: TRBJ1-5; v_gene: TRBV19; d_gene: NA; CDR3aa: CATTNGGAGIQPQHF; CDR3nt: TGTGCCACCACGAATGGCGGTGCGGGGATTCAGCCCCAGCATTTT
abundance: NA; j_gene: TRBJ2-7; v_gene: TRBV28; d_gene: TRBD2; CDR3aa: CASSPPGLANSYEQYF; CDR3nt: TGTGCCAGCAGTCCACCGGGACTAGCGAATTCCTACGAGCAGTACTTC
abundance: NA; j_gene: TRBJ1-3; v_gene: TRBV5-8; d_gene: NA; CDR3aa: CASSLVVVLSGNTIYF; CDR3nt: TGTGCCAGCAGCTTGGTAGTCGTTCTCTCTGGAAACACCATATATTTT
abundance: NA; j_gene: TRBJ1-2; v_gene: TRBV25-1; d_gene: NA; CDR3aa: CASSQTLQVADYGYTF; CDR3nt: TGTGCCAGCAGTCAGACATTACAGGTAGCCGACTATGGCTACACCTTC
abundance: NA; j_gene: TRBJ2-7; v_gene: TRBV10-3; d_gene: NA; CDR3aa: CAITEGVAQYF; CDR3nt: TGTGCCATCACCGAGGGGGTAGCGCAGTACTTC
abundance: NA; j_gene: TRBJ1-2; v_gene: TRBV19; d_gene: TRBD1; CDR3aa: CASSPQGAINGYTF; CDR3nt: TGTGCCAGTAGTCCACAGGGGGCAATAAATGGCTACACCTTC
abundance: NA; j_gene: TRBJ2-7; v_gene: TRBV9; d_gene: NA; CDR3aa: CASSALGGAAYEQYF; CDR3nt: TGTGCCAGCAGCGCCCTGGGGGGGGCAGCCTACGAGCAGTACTTC
abundance: NA; j_gene: TRBJ2-7; v_gene: TRBV14; d_gene: NA; CDR3aa: CAYILPTFYEQYF; CDR3nt: TGTGCCTATATACTTCCTACGTTTTACGAGCAGTACTTC